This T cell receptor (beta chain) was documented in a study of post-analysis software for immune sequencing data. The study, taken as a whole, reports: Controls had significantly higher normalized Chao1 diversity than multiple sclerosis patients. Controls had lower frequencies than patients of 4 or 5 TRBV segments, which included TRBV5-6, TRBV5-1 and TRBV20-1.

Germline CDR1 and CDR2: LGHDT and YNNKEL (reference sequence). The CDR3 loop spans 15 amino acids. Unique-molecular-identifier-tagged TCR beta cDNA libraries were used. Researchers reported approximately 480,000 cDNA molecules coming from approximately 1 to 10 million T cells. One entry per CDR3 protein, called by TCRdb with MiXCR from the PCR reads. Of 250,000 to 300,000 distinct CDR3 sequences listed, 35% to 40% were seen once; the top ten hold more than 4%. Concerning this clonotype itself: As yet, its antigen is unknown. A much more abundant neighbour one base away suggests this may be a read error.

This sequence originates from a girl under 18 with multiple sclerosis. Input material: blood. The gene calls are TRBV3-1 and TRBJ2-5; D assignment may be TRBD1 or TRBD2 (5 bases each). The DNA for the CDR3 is TGTGCCAGCAGCCAAGATGGGGACGGGCAAGAGATCCAGTACTTC. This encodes CASSQDGDGQEIQYF.